This T cell receptor (beta chain) was captured in a study of cytomegalovirus exposure and HLA in healthy donors. 13 Jbeta primers and 60 Vbeta primers were used for the PCR. Assay used: immunoSEQ multiplex PCR; TCRdb lists only in-frame clones, some missing. The table includes approximately 86,000 clones, roughly three quarters detected once. A note on this clone: The antigen is undetermined.

The CDR3 is 18 amino acids. V lost 1 base to trimming and J lost 0 bases, with 17 bases between them. CDR1 and CDR2 from the germline V gene are SGHVS and FNYEAQ. Whole-study results and caveats: Most TCR sequences were rare, but some public TCRs occurred in many donors.

Source material: PBMCs. This TCR was recovered from a man aged 40-49 years in good health and CMV-seronegative. This chain links TRBV7-6 with TRBJ2-3; D uncertain. DNA for the CDR3: TGTGCCAGCAGCTTAGTGCACCGCGCACTCTCTAGCACAGATACGCAGTATTTT. Protein: CASSLVHRALSSTDTQYF.